The entry below gives a single T cell receptor beta chain sequence along with its context. These data are taken from a study of beta chain features in type 1 diabetes. Of the isolated RNA, all was reverse transcribed, and so the sequenced material was expressed TCRB transcripts. Clones were read by immunoSEQ multiplex PCR, and TCRdb kept only the in-frame ones, dropping some. The table has hundreds of thousands of clones, 15% to 17% seen once. The CDR3 loop spans 16 amino acids. The germline V gene encodes CDR1 SGHRS and CDR2 YFSETQ. V lost 7 bases, J lost 2 bases, and 18 bases lay in between. The gene calls are TRBV5-1 and TRBJ2-2; D could derive from TRBD1 or TRBD2 (5 bases each). The receptor was derived from a man between 18 and 35 years old in good health. The sequencing sample was made of naive CD4+ T cells from blood. DNA of the CDR3: TGCGCCAGCTCTCGGGGACCGATCATAAACACCGGGGAGCTGTTTTTT. Translated, it gives CASSRGPIINTGELFF.